A selection of T cell receptor beta chains follows, all from one sample in a study of vaccination effects on CD4 cells after COVID-19. No cognate antigen is known for these TCRs. The assay was immunoSEQ multiplex PCR, and TCRdb's table has in-frame clones only and misses some. The sample yields some 39,000 clones, 82% seen once. This specimen consisted of CD4+ T cells from PBMCs cultured without peptide, obtained before COVID-19 vaccination. These receptor sequences come from a human donor who received a COVID-19 vaccine. The CDR3 runs from the conserved cysteine through the conserved F or W. Each record gives: D gene, J gene, V gene, clone size, CDR3 protein, CDR3 DNA. D genes are given only for firm matches. Where a row states a size, it is once, few, many or the class of an expanded clone; other rows omit it.

d_gene: .; j_gene: TRBJ1-2; v_gene: TRBV18; abundance: .; CDR3aa: CASSPPRGGGYGYTF; CDR3nt: TGTGCCAGCTCACCACCTAGGGGAGGGGGCTATGGCTACACCTTC
d_gene: .; j_gene: TRBJ1-1; v_gene: TRBV5-1; abundance: .; CDR3aa: CASRPADSSNTEAFF; CDR3nt: TGCGCCAGCAGACCCGCGGACAGTTCGAACACTGAAGCTTTCTTT
d_gene: .; j_gene: TRBJ1-6; v_gene: TRBV14; abundance: .; CDR3aa: CASSQDLGQTSPLHF; CDR3nt: TGTGCCAGCAGCCAAGATTTGGGGCAGACTTCACCCCTCCACTTT
d_gene: .; j_gene: TRBJ1-4; v_gene: TRBV28; abundance: .; CDR3aa: CASSLGVGEKLFF; CDR3nt: TGTGCCAGCAGTTTAGGGGTGGGGGAAAAACTGTTTTTT
d_gene: .; j_gene: TRBJ2-3; v_gene: TRBV19; abundance: .; CDR3aa: CASSMEDLPPHTQYF; CDR3nt: TGTGCCAGTAGTATGGAGGACCTCCCTCCACATACGCAGTATTTT
d_gene: .; j_gene: TRBJ2-6; v_gene: TRBV7-9; abundance: .; CDR3aa: CASSLRLSGANVLTF; CDR3nt: TGTGCCAGCAGCCTCCGGCTCTCTGGGGCCAACGTCCTGACTTTC
d_gene: TRBD1; j_gene: TRBJ2-5; v_gene: TRBV27; abundance: .; CDR3aa: CAKGARQETQYF; CDR3nt: TGTGCCAAGGGGGCCAGACAAGAGACCCAGTACTTC
d_gene: .; j_gene: TRBJ2-2; v_gene: TRBV3-1/TRBV3-2; abundance: .; CDR3aa: CASSQLQPTGELFF; CDR3nt: TGTGCCAGCAGCCAATTACAGCCGACCGGGGAGCTGTTTTTT
d_gene: .; j_gene: TRBJ2-3; v_gene: TRBV18; abundance: .; CDR3aa: CASSPDRTTDTQYF; CDR3nt: TGTGCCAGCTCACCAGACAGAACCACAGATACGCAGTATTTT
d_gene: .; j_gene: TRBJ1-2; v_gene: TRBV7-2; abundance: .; CDR3aa: CASSLAPQGPDGYTF; CDR3nt: TGTGCCAGCAGCTTAGCCCCCCAGGGACCCGATGGCTACACCTTC
d_gene: .; j_gene: TRBJ2-3; v_gene: TRBV28; abundance: .; CDR3aa: CASSPRDSGTDTQYF; CDR3nt: TGTGCCAGCAGTCCCCGGGACAGCGGGACAGATACGCAGTATTTT
d_gene: .; j_gene: TRBJ2-4; v_gene: TRBV3-1/TRBV3-2; abundance: .; CDR3aa: CASSQERGMGKNIQYF; CDR3nt: TGTGCCAGCAGCCAAGAGAGGGGGATGGGCAAAAACATTCAGTACTTC
d_gene: .; j_gene: TRBJ2-5; v_gene: TRBV5-1; abundance: .; CDR3aa: CASSRGKGQETQYF; CDR3nt: TGCGCCAGCAGCAGGGGGAAAGGTCAAGAGACCCAGTACTTC
d_gene: TRBD1; j_gene: TRBJ2-2; v_gene: TRBV3-1/TRBV3-2; abundance: .; CDR3aa: CASRKGQGENTGELFF; CDR3nt: TGTGCCAGCAGAAAAGGACAGGGGGAGAACACCGGGGAGCTGTTTTTT
d_gene: TRBD1; j_gene: TRBJ2-5; v_gene: TRBV7-7; abundance: .; CDR3aa: CASSLGQAGETQYF; CDR3nt: TGTGCCAGCAGCTTGGGACAGGCCGGAGAGACCCAGTACTTC
d_gene: .; j_gene: TRBJ1-5; v_gene: TRBV12-5; abundance: .; CDR3aa: CAYTKGISYQDGNQPQHF; CDR3nt: TGTGCCTACACGAAAGGGATTTCTTATCAGGATGGCAATCAGCCCCAGCATTTT
d_gene: .; j_gene: TRBJ1-6; v_gene: TRBV6-6; abundance: few; CDR3aa: CASSRTLPGEVNSPLHF; CDR3nt: TGTGCCAGCAGTCGAACCTTACCGGGGGAGGTGAATTCACCCCTCCACTTT
d_gene: .; j_gene: TRBJ1-5; v_gene: TRBV18; abundance: .; CDR3aa: CASSPGEGQPQHF; CDR3nt: TGTGCCAGCTCACCAGGGGAGGGCCAGCCCCAGCATTTT
d_gene: .; j_gene: TRBJ1-6; v_gene: TRBV19; abundance: .; CDR3aa: CASTRPERGSPLHF; CDR3nt: TGTGCCAGTACCCGACCTGAACGCGGGTCACCCCTCCACTTT
d_gene: TRBD1; j_gene: TRBJ2-5; v_gene: TRBV24-1; abundance: few; CDR3aa: CATSDRTGSQTQYF; CDR3nt: TGTGCCACCAGTGACCGGACAGGGTCTCAGACCCAGTACTTC
d_gene: .; j_gene: TRBJ1-1; v_gene: TRBV9; abundance: .; CDR3aa: CASNSGEKNTEAFF; CDR3nt: TGTGCCAGCAATTCGGGGGAGAAGAACACTGAAGCTTTCTTT
d_gene: .; j_gene: TRBJ2-5; v_gene: TRBV21-1; abundance: .; CDR3aa: CASSRMTGGRQETQYF; CDR3nt: TGTGCCAGCAGCCGAATGACAGGGGGCCGCCAAGAGACCCAGTACTTC
d_gene: TRBD1; j_gene: TRBJ1-2; v_gene: TRBV5-1; abundance: .; CDR3aa: CASYLGQGDYGYTF; CDR3nt: TGCGCCAGCTACCTGGGACAGGGGGACTATGGCTACACCTTC
d_gene: TRBD2; j_gene: TRBJ2-2; v_gene: TRBV7-9; abundance: few; CDR3aa: CASSLRGGTGELFF; CDR3nt: TGTGCCAGCAGCCTACGGGGGGGCACCGGGGAGCTGTTTTTT